The entry below gives a single T cell receptor (beta chain) sequence along with its context. V lost 5 bases and J 1 base, leaving 8 bases between the germline ends. The CDR3 extends over 14 amino acids. CDR1 and CDR2 (germline): SEHNR, FQNEAQ (reference sequence). The sample belongs to a study of OX40 agonist ivuxolimab in advanced cancers. The overall study: Ivuxolimab, an agonistic anti-OX40 (CD134) antibody, was given to patients.

Repertoires were generated with immunoSEQ multiplex PCR, while TCRdb's copy carries only in-frame clones and drops some. This sample yields approximately 29,000 clones, of which 84% are seen a single time; 15% to 20% belongs to the top ten. Sample: CD4+ or CD8+ T cells sorted from blood, taken in a trial of the OX40 agonist ivuxolimab. The rearrangement uses TRBV7-9 and TRBJ1-4; D gene ambiguous. The sequence derives from an adult with an advanced solid tumor such as melanoma, head and neck, liver or kidney cancer. The CDR3 is CASSPLGTNEKLFF. As DNA, the CDR3 is TGTGCCAGCAGCCCCTTAGGAACTAATGAAAAACTGTTTTTT.